The sequence of this TCR beta chain was determined in a study of shared clonotypes between healthy human individuals. Study-wide background: In total, the donors were a couple of women and a few men aged 18 to 49. Study results and caveats: Represented diversity (both genetic and exposure-history) was limited by the small number of donors.

Some clones are missing from TCRdb's copy, which holds only in-frame ones; the method was immunoSEQ multiplex PCR. The data contain about 510,000 clones, 60% to 80% of them seen just once; the ten biggest clones take up about 12%. CDR3 length: 13 amino acids. The V gene's germline CDR1 is GTSNPN and CDR2 SVGIG (reference sequence). V lost 1 base, J lost 6 bases, and 10 bases lay in between. All donors qualified as healthy HIV-negative adults and had experienced no recent acute infections or vaccinations. In unsorted samples, genomic DNA was obtained using 100 million or so PBMCs. In regard to this clone: Its antigen is currently unknown.

The chain joins TRBV30 to TRBJ2-1; D unresolved. The sequence was obtained from a woman aged 35 to 49 in good health. Some clones in this sample may be carry-over from other donors' samples. Sample: PBMCs. The CDR3 DNA reads TGTGCCTGGAGTGGTACCCCCGGCAATGAGCAGTTCTTC. Translating gives CAWSGTPGNEQFF.